These 10 T cell receptor beta chains were all obtained from the same sample, sequenced in a study of memory CD4+ T cells and cytomegalovirus serostatus. Single viable CD3+CD4+CD8-CD45RO+ cells were sorted as the memory CD4+ T cells. Sequencing was performed with immunoSEQ multiplex PCR; in TCRdb, only in-frame clones are kept and a portion is missing. Among tens of thousands of clones listed, around 82% were seen once. The sequencing input was memory CD4+ T cells from blood. These TCRs come from an adult in good health and CMV-seronegative. Some clones in this sample may be carry-over from other donors' samples.

The V and J genes are TRBV28 and TRBJ1-4; 7 nucleotides align to TRBD1. Trimming took 6 bases from V and 12 from J; bases not matched to a gene: 4. The V gene's germline CDR1 is MDHEN and CDR2 SYDVKM. The CDR3 length is 11 residues. The CDR3 DNA sequence: TGTGCCAGCAGATCCGACAGGGAACTGTTTTTT. It encodes CASRSDRELFF.

The chain recombines TRBV5-4 with TRBJ1-2, with 7 bases matching TRBD1. The germline CDR1 and CDR2 sequences are SGHNT and YYREEE (reference sequence). The CDR3 spans 15 residues. The V segment lost 2 bases and the J segment 1 base; nucleotides outside the gene matches: 5. The CDR3 DNA sequence: TGTGCCAGCAGCTTACAGACAGGGAATAACTATGGCTACACCTTC. Translated: CASSLQTGNNYGYTF.

The gene calls are TRBV5-1 and TRBJ1-2; the D gene is possibly TRBD1 (6 bases). Germline V gene lookup returns CDR1 SGHRS and CDR2 YFSETQ. Deletions cut 0 bases from V and 6 bases from J, with 12 bases between. The CDR3 is 14 amino acids. The CDR3 sequence: CASSLAAGGHGYTF. The DNA for the CDR3 is TGCGCCAGCAGCTTGGCAGCTGGGGGCCATGGCTACACCTTC.

This clone was seen more than once but under ten times. V gene TRBV19 combines with J gene TRBJ2-1; TRBD2 agrees at 10 bases. Germline V gives CDR1 LNHDA, CDR2 SQIVND (reference sequence). CDR3 size: 19 residues. Unmatched junction bases numbered 15, after V lost 1 base and J lost 6 bases. The CDR3 protein is CASSIGGSGRSRGGNEQFF. The DNA of the CDR3 is TGTGCCAGTAGTATAGGGGGTAGCGGGAGGTCACGCGGGGGCAATGAGCAGTTCTTC.

The chain has TRBV10-3 and TRBJ2-7, with D perhaps TRBD1 (5 bases). Per the germline V gene, CDR1 is ENHRY and CDR2 is SYGVKD. The CDR3 extends over 12 amino acids. Trimming removed 2 bases from V and 7 bases from J, with 9 bases in between. The CDR3 DNA sequence: TGTGCCATCAGTGAGGGGGCCCGGGAGCAGTACTTC. It codes for CAISEGAREQYF.

This chain uses TRBV6-6 with TRBJ1-1, with D possibly matching TRBD1 (5 bases). CDR3 size: 13 residues. Germline values: CDR1 MNHNY, CDR2 SVGAGI (reference sequence). V shed 4 bases and J shed 4 bases, with 10 bases lying between them. In DNA form, the CDR3 reads TGTGCCAGCAGTTGGGGGGGAAGCACTGAAGCTTTCTTT. Residues: CASSWGGSTEAFF.

The chain joins TRBV4-2 to TRBJ2-2, with D uncertain. The CDR3 runs to 13 residues. The ends were cut back, 4 bases at V and 1 base at J, with 4 bases in the middle. Germline values: CDR1 LGHNA, CDR2 YNFKEQ. The CDR3 nucleotides are TGTGCCAGCAGCCGGGAGAACACCGGGGAGCTGTTTTTT. It is translated as CASSRENTGELFF.

V usage is TRBV4-1 and J usage is TRBJ1-6; D is unclear. The V end was cut by 0 bases, the J end by 6 bases, with 12 bases between. CDR1 and CDR2 from the germline V gene are MGHRA and YSYEKL. This CDR3 region has 16 residues. The CDR3 coding sequence is TGCGCCAGCAGCCAAGATGTTTTTCAGTCTAATTCACCCCTCCACTTT. As protein: CASSQDVFQSNSPLHF.

The J gene is TRBJ2-3, the V gene TRBV9; D ambiguous. Germline V gene sequence: CDR1 SGDLS, CDR2 YYNGEE. This CDR3 contains 14 residues. Trimming took 0 bases from V and 1 from J, leaving 6 bases between them. The CDR3 DNA follows: TGTGCCAGCAGCGTAGATTGGGGCACAGATACGCAGTATTTT. Its translation is CASSVDWGTDTQYF.

This clone was observed a handful of times. The chain couples TRBV7-2 to TRBJ2-4; 9 nucleotides agree with TRBD1. Germline loops: CDR1 SGHTA, CDR2 FQGNSA. CDR3 length: 14 residues. J lost 1 base, V lost 11 bases, and 6 bases had no gene match. The CDR3 sequence: CAVGGTGAKNIQYF. Here the CDR3 DNA reads TGTGCCGTTGGGGGGACAGGGGCCAAAAACATTCAGTACTTC.